The clone carrying this T cell receptor (beta chain) was seen at least ten times. The data belong to a study of blood T cells in healthy people across ages. The second PCR ran about 6 to 12 cycles with a sample-barcoded 5' primer and J-beta primers. No fewer than 3 million CDR3-containing paired-end reads came from each sample. Each CDR3 protein is one row after TCRdb ran MiXCR on the 5' RACE reads. This sample has fewer than 950,000 distinct CDR3 sequences, with around 34% found just once. The sequence was obtained from a man aged 18-30 years in good health. The sample consisted of blood.

CDR3 region: CASSQVERVYGANVLTF. The CDR3 region has the DNA TGCGCCAGCAGCCAAGTGGAGAGGGTGTACGGGGCCAACGTCCTGACTTTC. The chain couples TRBV4-3 to TRBJ2-6; D may be TRBD2 (5 bases). Germline CDR1 and CDR2: LGHNA and YSLEER. The CDR3 covers 17 residues. The V end was cut by 1 base, the J end by 4 bases, with 14 bases between.